This T cell receptor beta chain was profiled in a study of blood T cell repertoires in COVID-19. The CDR3 has 15 amino acids. The germline V gene has CDR1 MNHEY and CDR2 SMNVEV (reference sequence). V shed 2 bases, J shed 7 bases, and the junction held 6 bases outside the gene matches. Sequencing used immunoSEQ multiplex PCR; TCRdb keeps in-frame clones, though not all of them. The sample includes approximately 140,000 clones, around 83% of them seen just once. The sample comprised PBMCs or T cells enriched from blood (not recorded which). The sequence derives from a woman in her fifties or sixties who had been exposed to COVID-19. The chain recombines TRBV27 with TRBJ2-1; 9 bases align to TRBD2. The CDR3 loop is CASSLSGGRYNEQFF. CDR3 DNA sequence: TGTGCCAGCAGTTTAAGCGGGGGGCGGTATAATGAGCAGTTCTTC.